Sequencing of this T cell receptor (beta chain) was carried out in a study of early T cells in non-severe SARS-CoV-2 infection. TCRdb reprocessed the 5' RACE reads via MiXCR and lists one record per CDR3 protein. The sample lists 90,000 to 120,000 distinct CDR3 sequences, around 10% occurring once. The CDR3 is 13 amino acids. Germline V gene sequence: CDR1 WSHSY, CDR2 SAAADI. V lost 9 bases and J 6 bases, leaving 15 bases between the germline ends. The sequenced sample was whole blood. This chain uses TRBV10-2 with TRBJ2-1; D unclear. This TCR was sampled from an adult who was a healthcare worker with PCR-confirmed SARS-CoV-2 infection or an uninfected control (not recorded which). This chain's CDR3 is CASQALRANEQFF. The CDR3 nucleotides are TGCGCCAGTCAGGCCTTAAGGGCCAATGAGCAGTTCTTC.